This TCR beta chain was recovered during a study of Graves' ophthalmopathy and Graves' hyperthyroidism. The V gene's germline CDR1 is MNHNS and CDR2 SASEGT. V shed 1 base and J shed 4 bases, with 5 bases lying between them. The CDR3 extends over 13 amino acids. Using RNA transcripts, the TCR beta CDR3 regions were amplified. RT-PCR was first run with HTBI primers, then multiplex PCR in a second round. Using its own MiXCR run on the multiplex PCR reads, TCRdb lists one record per CDR3 protein. The sample has a few hundred thousand distinct CDR3 sequences; 15% to 19% are singletons. At least ten counts were recorded for this clonotype.

This receptor was identified in a young woman with stable Graves' hyperthyroidism. J is TRBJ1-3 and V is TRBV6-1; D remains ambiguous. Source material: peripheral blood. CDR3 in DNA: TGTGCCAGCAGTGAAGGGAGGGGAAACACCATATATTTT. Translated, it gives CASSEGRGNTIYF.